The source of this T cell receptor beta chain is a study of response to subunit inactivated influenza vaccine. Ten or more counts support this clonotype. Antigen unknown. Findings and limits, study-wide: It was suggested by the authors that few new T cells are recruited by each seasonal influenza vaccination.

In TCRdb, the RT-PCR reads were re-called with MiXCR into one record per CDR3 protein. The table records some 850,000 distinct CDR3 sequences, approximately 17% of them present only once. The CDR3 is made up of 16 amino acids. V shed 5 bases, J shed 3 bases, and the junction held 4 bases outside the gene matches. This receptor was identified in a man between 45 and 60 years old who received an inactivated influenza vaccine. Material: PBMCs from blood, obtained less than 6 days after vaccination. The V gene is TRBV12-3 or TRBV12-4, the J gene TRBJ2-3; 14 bases fit TRBD2. CDR3 DNA sequence: TGTGCCAGCAGTATGACTAGCGGGAGGGCGACAGATACGCAGTATTTT. It is translated as CASSMTSGRATDTQYF.